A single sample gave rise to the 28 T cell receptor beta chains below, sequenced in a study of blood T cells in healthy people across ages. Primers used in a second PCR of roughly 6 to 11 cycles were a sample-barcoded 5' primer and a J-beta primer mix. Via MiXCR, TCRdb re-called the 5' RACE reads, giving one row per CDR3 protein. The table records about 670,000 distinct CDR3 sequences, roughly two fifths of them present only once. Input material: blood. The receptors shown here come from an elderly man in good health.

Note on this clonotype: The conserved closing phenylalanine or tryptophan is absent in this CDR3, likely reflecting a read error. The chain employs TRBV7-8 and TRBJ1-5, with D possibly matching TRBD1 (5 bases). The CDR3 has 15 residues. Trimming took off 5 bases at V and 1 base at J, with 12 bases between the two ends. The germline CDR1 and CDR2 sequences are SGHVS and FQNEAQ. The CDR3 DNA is TGTGCCAGCAGCCGCGACAGCTTGAGCAATCAGCCCCAGCATGTT. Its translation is CASSRDSLSNQPQHV.

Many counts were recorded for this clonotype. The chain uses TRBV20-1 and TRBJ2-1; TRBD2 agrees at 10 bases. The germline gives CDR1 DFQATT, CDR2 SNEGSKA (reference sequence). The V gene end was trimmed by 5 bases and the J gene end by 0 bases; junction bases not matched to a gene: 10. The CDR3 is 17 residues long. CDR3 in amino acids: CSAPPSGGRSSYNEQFF. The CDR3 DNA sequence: TGCAGTGCTCCCCCTAGCGGGGGCAGGAGCTCCTACAATGAGCAGTTCTTC.

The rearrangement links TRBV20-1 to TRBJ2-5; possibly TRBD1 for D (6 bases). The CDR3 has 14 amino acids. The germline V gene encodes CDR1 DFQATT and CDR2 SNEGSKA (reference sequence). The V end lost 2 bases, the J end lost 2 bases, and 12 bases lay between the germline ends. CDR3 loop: CSARQDRRQETQYF. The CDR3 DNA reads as TGCAGTGCTAGACAAGACAGGAGACAAGAGACCCAGTACTTC.

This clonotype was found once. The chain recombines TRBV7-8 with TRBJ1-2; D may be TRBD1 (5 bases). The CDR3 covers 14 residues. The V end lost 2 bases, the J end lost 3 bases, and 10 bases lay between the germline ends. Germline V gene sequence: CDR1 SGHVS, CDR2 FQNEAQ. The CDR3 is CASSLSRGHYGYTF. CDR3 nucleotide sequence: TGTGCCAGCAGCTTAAGTAGGGGACACTATGGCTACACCTTC.

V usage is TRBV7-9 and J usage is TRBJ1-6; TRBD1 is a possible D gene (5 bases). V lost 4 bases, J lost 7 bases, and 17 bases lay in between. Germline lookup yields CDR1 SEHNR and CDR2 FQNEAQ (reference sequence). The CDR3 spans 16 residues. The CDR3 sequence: CASSSLRQLKNSPLHF. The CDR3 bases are TGTGCCAGCAGCTCCCTGAGACAGCTGAAGAATTCACCCCTCCACTTT.

The CDR3 DNA reads TGTGCCAGCAGCGCCGGGACAGGCCACGAGCAGTACTTC. Its translation: CASSAGTGHEQYF. The chain carries TRBV7-3 and TRBJ2-7; 8 bases match TRBD1. After removal of 5 bases from V and 5 bases from J, the junction contained 5 bases not matched to a gene. Germline loops: CDR1 SGHTA, CDR2 FQGTGA. This CDR3 region has 13 residues.

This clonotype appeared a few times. The CDR3 protein is CASSLTPSTDTQYF. The CDR3 bases are TGTGCCAGCAGCTTAACCCCAAGCACAGATACGCAGTATTTT. The V gene is TRBV7-3, the J gene TRBJ2-3; no firm D call. Trimming removed 0 bases at V and 0 bases at J, with 4 bases between. CDR3 length: 14 amino acids. Germline CDR1 and CDR2: SGHTA and FQGTGA.

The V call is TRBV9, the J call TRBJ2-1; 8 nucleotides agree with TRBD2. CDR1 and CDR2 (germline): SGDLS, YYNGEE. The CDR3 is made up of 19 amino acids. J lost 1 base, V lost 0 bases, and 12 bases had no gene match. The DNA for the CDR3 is TGTGCCAGCAGCGTAGGGGGGGGGCTTTCTAGCGGGTCCTACAATGAGCAGTTCTTC. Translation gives CASSVGGGLSSGSYNEQFF.

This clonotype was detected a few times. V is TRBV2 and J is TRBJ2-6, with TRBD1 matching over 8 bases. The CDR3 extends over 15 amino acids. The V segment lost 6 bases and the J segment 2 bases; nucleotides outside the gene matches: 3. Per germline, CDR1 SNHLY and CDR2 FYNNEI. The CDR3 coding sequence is TGTGCCAGCAGGCAACAGGGGGCTGGGGCCAACGTCCTGACTTTC. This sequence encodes CASRQQGAGANVLTF.

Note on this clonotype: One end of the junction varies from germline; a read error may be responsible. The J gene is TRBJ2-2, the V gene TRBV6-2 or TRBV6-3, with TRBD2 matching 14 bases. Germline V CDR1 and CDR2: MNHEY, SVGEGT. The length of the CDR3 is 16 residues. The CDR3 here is CTSTPPGLAGAGELFF. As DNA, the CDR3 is TGTACCAGCACTCCTCCGGGACTAGCGGGGGCCGGGGAGCTGTTTTTT.

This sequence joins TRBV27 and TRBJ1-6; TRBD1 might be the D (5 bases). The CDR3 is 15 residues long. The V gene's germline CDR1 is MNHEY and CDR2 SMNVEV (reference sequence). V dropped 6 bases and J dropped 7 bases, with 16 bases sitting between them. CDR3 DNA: TGTGCCAGCAGGAAACAGGCTACACAGAATTCACCCCTCCACTTT. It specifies CASRKQATQNSPLHF.

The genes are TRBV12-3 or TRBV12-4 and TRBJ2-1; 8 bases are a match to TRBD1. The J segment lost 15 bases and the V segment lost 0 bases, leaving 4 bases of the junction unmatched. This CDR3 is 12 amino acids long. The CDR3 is CASSLAGQVGFF. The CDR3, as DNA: TGTGCCAGCAGTTTAGCGGGACAGGTGGGGTTCTTC.

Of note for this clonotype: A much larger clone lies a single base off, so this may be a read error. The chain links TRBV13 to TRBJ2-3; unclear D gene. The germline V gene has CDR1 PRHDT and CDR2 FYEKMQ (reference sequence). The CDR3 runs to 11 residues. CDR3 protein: CASALRDTRYF. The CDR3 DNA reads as TGTGCCAGCGCACTTAGGGATACGCGGTATTTT.

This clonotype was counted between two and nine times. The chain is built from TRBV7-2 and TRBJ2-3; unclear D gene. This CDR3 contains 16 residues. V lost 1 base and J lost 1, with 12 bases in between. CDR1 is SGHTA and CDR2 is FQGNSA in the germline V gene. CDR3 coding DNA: TGTGCCAGCAGCTTAGGGCTCTCGGTGGGCACAGATACGCAGTATTTT. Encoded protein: CASSLGLSVGTDTQYF.

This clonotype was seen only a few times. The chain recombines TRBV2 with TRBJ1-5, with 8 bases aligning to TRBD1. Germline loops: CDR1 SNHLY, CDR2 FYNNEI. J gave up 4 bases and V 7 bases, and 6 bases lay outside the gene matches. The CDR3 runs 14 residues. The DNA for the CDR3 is TGTGCCAGCACTGGACAGGGCGGGAATCAGCCCCAGCATTTT. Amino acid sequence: CASTGQGGNQPQHF. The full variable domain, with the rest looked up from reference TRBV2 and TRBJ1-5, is EPEVTQTPSHQVTQMGQEVILRCVPISNHLYFYWYRQILGQKVEFLVSFYNNEISEKSEIFDDQFSVERPDGSNFTLKIRSTKLEDSAMYFCASTGQGGNQPQHFGDGTRLSIL.

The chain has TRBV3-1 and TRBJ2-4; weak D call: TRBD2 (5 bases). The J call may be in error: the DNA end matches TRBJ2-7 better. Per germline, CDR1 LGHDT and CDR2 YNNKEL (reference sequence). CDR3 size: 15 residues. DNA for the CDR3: TGTGCCAGCAGCCCAGGACTCGCCTTGGTGATCGAGCAGTACTTC. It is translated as CASSPGLALVIEQYF.

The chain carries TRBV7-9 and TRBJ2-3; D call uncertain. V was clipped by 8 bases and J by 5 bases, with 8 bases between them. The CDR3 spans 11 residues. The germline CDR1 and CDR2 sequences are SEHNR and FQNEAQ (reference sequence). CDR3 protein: CASGERDTQYF. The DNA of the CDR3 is TGTGCCAGCGGTGAGCGAGATACGCAGTATTTT.

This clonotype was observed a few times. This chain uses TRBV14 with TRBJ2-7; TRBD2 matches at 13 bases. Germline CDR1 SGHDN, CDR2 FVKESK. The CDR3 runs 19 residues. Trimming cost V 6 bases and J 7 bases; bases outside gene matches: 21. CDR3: CASSRQGFGLAGEREEQYF. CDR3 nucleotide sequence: TGTGCCAGCAGTCGACAGGGGTTTGGACTAGCGGGAGAAAGAGAGGAGCAGTACTTC.

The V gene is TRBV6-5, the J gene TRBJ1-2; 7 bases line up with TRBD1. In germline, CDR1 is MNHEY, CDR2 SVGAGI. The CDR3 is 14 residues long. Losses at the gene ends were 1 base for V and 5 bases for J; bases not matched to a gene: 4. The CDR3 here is CASSYLGQWYGYTF. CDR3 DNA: TGTGCCAGCAGTTACTTGGGACAGTGGTATGGCTACACCTTC.

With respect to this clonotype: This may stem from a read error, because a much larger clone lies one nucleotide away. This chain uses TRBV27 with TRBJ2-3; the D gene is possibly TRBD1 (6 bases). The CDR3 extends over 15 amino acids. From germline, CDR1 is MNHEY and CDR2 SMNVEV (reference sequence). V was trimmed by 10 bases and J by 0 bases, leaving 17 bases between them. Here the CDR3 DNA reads TGTGCCAACAGGCGAGTTGGACAGAGCACAGATACGCAGTATTTT. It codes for CANRRVGQSTDTQYF.

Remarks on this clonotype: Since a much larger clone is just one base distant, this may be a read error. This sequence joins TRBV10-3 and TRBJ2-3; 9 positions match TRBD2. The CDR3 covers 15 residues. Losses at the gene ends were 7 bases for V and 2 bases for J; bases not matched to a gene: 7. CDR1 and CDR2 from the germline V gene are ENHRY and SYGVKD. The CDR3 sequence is CAIMASGEPTDTQYF. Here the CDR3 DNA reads TGTGCCATCATGGCTAGCGGGGAACCCACAGATACGCAGTATTTT.

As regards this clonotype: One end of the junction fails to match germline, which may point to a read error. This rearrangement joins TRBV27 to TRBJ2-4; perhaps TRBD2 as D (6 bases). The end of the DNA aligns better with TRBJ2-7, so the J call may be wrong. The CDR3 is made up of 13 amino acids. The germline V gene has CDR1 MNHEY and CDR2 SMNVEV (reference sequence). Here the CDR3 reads CTSSRLGGSEQYF. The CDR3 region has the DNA TGTACCAGCAGTCGACTAGGAGGATCCGAGCAGTACTTC.

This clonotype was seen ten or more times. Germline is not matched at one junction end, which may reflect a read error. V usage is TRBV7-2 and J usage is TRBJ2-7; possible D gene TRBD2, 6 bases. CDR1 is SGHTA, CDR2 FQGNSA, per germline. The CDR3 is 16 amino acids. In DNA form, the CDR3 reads TGTGCCAGCAGCTTATATACCGGGGGTAGCTCCAACGAGCAGTACTTC. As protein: CASSLYTGGSSNEQYF.

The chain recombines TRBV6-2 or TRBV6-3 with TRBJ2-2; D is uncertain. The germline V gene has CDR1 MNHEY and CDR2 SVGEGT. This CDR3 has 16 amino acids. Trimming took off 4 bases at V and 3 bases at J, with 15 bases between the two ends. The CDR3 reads CASSSSPRTYTGELFF. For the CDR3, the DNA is TGTGCCAGCAGTTCGAGTCCAAGGACCTACACCGGGGAGCTGTTTTTT.

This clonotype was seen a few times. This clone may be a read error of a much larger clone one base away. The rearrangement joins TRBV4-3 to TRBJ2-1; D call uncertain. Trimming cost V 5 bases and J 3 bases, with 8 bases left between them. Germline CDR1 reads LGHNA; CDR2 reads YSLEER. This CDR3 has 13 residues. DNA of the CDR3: TGCGCCAGCAGCGTATTAAGCTACAATGAGCAGTTCTTC. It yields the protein CASSVLSYNEQFF.

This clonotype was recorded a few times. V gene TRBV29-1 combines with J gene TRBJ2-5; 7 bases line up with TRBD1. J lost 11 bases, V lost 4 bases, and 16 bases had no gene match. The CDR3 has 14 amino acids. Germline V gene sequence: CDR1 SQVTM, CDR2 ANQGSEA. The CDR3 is CSVGRQGSWDEQYF. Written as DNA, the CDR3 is TGCAGCGTTGGAAGACAGGGATCTTGGGATGAGCAGTACTTC.

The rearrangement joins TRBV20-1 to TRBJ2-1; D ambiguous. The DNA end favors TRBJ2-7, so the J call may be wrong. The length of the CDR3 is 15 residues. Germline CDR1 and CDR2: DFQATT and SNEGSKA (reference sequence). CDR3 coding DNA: TGCAGTGCCTGGGTGACTGGAGACTCCTACAATGAGCAGTACTTC. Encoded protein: CSAWVTGDSYNEQYF.

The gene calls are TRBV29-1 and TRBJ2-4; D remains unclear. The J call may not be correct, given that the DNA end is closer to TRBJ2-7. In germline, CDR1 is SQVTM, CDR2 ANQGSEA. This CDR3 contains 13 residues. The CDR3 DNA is TGCAGCGTTTTGGGTCCAGGATCCCTCGAGCAGTACTTC. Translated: CSVLGPGSLEQYF.